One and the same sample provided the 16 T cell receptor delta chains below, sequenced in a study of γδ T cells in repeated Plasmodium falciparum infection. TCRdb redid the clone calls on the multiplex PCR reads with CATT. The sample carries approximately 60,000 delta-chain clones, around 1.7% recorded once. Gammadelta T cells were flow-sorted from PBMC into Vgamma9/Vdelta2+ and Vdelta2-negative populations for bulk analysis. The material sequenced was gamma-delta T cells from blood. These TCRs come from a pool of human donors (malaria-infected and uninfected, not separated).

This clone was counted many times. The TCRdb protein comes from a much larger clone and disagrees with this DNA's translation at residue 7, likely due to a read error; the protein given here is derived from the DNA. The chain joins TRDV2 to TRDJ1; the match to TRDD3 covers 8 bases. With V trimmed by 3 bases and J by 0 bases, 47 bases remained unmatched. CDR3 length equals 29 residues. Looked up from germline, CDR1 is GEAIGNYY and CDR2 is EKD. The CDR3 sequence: CACDPALRPNGVEPLLGADADLYTDKLIF. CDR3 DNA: TGTGCCTGTGACCCTGCCCTCCGGCCCAATGGAGTAGAGCCCTTACTGGGGGCCGACGCTGACCTATACACCGATAAACTCATCTTT.

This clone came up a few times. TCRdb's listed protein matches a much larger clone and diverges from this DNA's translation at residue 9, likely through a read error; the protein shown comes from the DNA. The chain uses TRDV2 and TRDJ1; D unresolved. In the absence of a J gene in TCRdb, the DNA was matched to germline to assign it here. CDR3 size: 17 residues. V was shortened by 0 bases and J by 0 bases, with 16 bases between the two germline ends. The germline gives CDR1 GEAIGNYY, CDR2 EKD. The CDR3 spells CACDTVSWMRDTDKLIF. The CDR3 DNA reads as TGTGCCTGTGACACCGTCTCCTGGATGCGAGACACCGATAAACTCATCTTT.

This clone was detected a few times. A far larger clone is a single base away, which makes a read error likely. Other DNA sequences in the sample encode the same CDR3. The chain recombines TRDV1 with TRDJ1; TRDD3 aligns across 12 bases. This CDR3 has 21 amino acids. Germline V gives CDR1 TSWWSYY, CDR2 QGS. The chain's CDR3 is CALGEFTAVLGDTVVMDKLIF. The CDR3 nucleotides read TGTGCTCTTGGGGAATTCACGGCGGTACTGGGGGATACTGTCGTCATGGATAAGCTCATCTTT.

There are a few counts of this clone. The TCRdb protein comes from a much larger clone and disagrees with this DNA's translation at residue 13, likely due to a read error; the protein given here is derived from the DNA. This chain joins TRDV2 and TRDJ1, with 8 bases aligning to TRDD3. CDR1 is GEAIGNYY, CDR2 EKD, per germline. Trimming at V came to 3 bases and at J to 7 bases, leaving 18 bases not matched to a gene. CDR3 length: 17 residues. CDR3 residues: CACDPTLTTGGHGKLIF. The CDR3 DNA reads TGTGCCTGTGACCCGACCCTAACAACTGGGGGGCACGGTAAACTCATCTTT.

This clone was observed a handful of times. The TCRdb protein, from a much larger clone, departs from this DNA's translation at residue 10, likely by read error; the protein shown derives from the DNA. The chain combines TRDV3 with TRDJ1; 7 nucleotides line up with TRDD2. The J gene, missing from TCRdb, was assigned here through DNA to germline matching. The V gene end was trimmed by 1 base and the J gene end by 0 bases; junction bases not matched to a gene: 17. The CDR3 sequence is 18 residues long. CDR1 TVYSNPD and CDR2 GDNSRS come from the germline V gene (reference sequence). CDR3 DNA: TGTGCCTTTAACAGGGTACCTTCCTTAGTTTCATACACCGATAAACTCATCTTT. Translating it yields CAFNRVPSLVSYTDKLIF. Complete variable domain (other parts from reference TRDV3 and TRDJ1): CDKVTQSSPDQTVASGSEVVLLCTYDTVYSNPDLFWYRIRPDYSFQFVFYGDNSRSEGADFTQGRFSVKHILTQKAFHLVISPVRTEDSATYYCAFNRVPSLVSYTDKLIFGKGTRVTVEP.

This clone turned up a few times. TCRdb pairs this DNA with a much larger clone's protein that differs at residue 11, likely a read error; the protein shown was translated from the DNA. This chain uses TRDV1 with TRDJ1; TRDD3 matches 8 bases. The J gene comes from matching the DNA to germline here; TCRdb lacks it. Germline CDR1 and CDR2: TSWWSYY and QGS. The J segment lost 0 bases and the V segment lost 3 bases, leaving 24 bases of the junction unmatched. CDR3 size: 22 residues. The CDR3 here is CALGETSWYWEMGIPYTDKLIF. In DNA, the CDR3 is TGTGCTCTTGGGGAGACTTCCTGGTACTGGGAGATGGGGATACCGTACACCGATAAACTCATCTTT.

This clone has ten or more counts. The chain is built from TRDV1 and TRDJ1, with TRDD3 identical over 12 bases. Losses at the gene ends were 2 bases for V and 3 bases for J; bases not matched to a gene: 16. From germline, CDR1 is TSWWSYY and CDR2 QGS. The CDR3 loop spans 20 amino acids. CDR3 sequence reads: CALGEMVCRLGDTLPDKLIF. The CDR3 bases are TGTGCTCTTGGGGAAATGGTATGTCGACTGGGGGATACCCTCCCCGATAAACTCATCTTT.

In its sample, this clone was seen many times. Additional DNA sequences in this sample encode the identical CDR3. CDR3 amino acids: CALGEVLLYWGIPDKLIF. The DNA of the CDR3 is TGTGCTCTTGGGGAAGTGCTGTTGTACTGGGGGATACCCGATAAACTCATCTTT. The chain joins TRDV1 to TRDJ1, with 12 bases that match TRDD3. The CDR3 has 18 residues. CDR1 TSWWSYY and CDR2 QGS come from the germline V gene. V dropped 2 bases and J dropped 3; count of bases not matched to a gene: 10.

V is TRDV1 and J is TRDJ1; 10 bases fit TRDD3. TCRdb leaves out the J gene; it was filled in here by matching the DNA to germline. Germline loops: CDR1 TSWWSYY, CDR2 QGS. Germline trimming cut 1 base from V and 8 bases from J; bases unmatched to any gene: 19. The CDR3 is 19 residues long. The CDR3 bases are TGTGCTCTTGGGGAACCCATGGTTCTGGGCTACTGGGGGATCGGAAAACTCATCTTT. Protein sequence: CALGEPMVLGYWGIGKLIF.

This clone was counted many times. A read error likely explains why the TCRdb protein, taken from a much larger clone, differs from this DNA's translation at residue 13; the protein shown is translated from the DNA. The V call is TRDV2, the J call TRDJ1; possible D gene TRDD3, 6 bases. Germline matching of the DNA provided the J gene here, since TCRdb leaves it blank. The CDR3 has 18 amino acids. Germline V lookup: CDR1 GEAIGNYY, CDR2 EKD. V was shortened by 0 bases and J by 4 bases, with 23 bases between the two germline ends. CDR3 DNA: TGTGCCTGTGACACCGTCCGGGGGACCCAATTGTACAACGATAAACTCATCTTT. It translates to CACDTVRGTQLYNDKLIF.

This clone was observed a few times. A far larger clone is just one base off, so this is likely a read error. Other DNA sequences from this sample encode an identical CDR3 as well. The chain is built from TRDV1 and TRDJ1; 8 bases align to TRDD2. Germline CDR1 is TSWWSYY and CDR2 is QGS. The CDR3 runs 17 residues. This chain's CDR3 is CALGELPTRVYTDKLIF. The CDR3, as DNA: TGCGCTCTTGGGGAACTTCCTACCCGGGTGTACACCGATAAACTCATCTTT.

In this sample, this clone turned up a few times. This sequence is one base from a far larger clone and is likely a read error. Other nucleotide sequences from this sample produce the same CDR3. This CDR3 is CALLPKPTFLPLLIVLGDYTDKLIF. CDR3 sequence (DNA): TGTGCTCTCTTACCCAAACCGACCTTCCTCCCTCTTTTAATTGTACTGGGGGATTACACCGATAAACTCATCTTT. V usage is TRDV1 and J usage is TRDJ1, with 10 bases fitting TRDD3. The CDR3 is made up of 25 amino acids. The trim removed 9 bases at V and 0 bases at J, leaving 37 bases unmatched. The germline gives CDR1 TSWWSYY, CDR2 QGS.

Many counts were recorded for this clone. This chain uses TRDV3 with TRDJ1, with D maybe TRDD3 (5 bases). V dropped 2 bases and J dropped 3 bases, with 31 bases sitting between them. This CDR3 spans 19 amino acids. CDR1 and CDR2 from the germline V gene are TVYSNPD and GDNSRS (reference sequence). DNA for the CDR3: TGTGCCTTTCTTGGTGTCTCCTTGGTGGGGCCCAAAACCTCCGATAAACTCATCTTT. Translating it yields CAFLGVSLVGPKTSDKLIF.

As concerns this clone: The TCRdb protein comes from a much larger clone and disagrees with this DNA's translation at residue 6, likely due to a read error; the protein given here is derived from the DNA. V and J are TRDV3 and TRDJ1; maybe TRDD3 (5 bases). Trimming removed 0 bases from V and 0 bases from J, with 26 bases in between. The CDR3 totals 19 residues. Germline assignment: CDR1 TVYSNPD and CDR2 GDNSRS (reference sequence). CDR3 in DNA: TGTGCCTTTAGTACCTGCGTATGGGATGGGAGATTATACACCGATAAACTCATCTTT. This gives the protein CAFSTCVWDGRLYTDKLIF.

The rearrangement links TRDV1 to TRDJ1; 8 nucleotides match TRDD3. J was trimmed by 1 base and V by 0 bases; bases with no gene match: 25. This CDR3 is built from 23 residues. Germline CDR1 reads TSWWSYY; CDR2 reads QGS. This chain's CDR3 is CALGELSRTECWGRGWGTDKLIF. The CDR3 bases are TGTGCTCTTGGGGAACTCAGCCGTACCGAGTGCTGGGGGAGGGGTTGGGGCACCGATAAACTCATCTTT.

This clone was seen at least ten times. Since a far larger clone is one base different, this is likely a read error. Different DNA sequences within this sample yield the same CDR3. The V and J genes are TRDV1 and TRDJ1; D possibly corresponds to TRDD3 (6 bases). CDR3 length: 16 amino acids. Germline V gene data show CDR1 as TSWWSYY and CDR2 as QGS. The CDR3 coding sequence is TGTGCCCTTGGGGAACTAGGACACCGGGGGAGCGATAAACTCATCTTT. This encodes CALGELGHRGSDKLIF.